The entry below gives a single T cell receptor (beta chain) sequence along with its context. TCRdb keeps only in-frame clones here, not all; method: immunoSEQ multiplex PCR. The sample yields about 46,000 clones, about 83% seen once. The CDR3 totals 16 residues. This record belongs to a study of blood T cell repertoires in COVID-19. Study details: Samples of COVID-19 (acute and convalescent) were obtained from the United States, Italy and Spain. PBMCs, B-cell-depleted T cells, or T cells were the source of the cDNA or gDNA that made up the material.

This receptor was taken from a woman of 80 years or more with acute or convalescent COVID-19. Material for sequencing was peripheral blood. J is TRBJ2-4 and V is TRBV12-1; whether TRBD1, the table's D call, matches the DNA was not checked. TRBV12-1 is an annotated pseudogene. As DNA, the CDR3 is TGTGCCAGCAGCTCTCCCAGGGTTCAGACCAAAAACATTCAGTACTTC. This codes for CASSSPRVQTKNIQYF.